The 9 T cell receptor beta chains listed next were all sequenced from one sample in a study of beta chain features in type 1 diabetes. Expressed TCRB transcripts got sequenced, as all isolated RNA was reverse transcribed. Produced via immunoSEQ multiplex PCR; TCRdb's table is partial and in-frame only. Of tens of thousands of clones detected, roughly 34% appear once; the ten largest clones hold roughly 0.45%. The sample comprised stem cell memory CD4+ T cells from blood. These receptors came from a woman under 30 in good health.

This clone was seen more than once but under ten times. The chain combines TRBV18 with TRBJ1-4, with 8 bases lining up with TRBD1. The CDR3 has 15 amino acids. With V trimmed by 1 base and J by 5 bases, 3 bases remained unmatched. CDR1 and CDR2 from the germline V gene are KGHSH and LQKENI. The CDR3 loop is CASSPLTGENEKLFF. The CDR3 DNA reads TGTGCCAGCTCACCACTGACAGGGGAGAATGAAAAACTGTTTTTT.

This clone was recorded once. J is TRBJ2-5 and V is TRBV7-9, with 15 nucleotides matching TRBD2. V gave up 4 bases and J gave up 5 bases; unmatched junction bases: 11. This CDR3 comprises 18 residues. The germline CDR1 and CDR2 sequences are SEHNR and FQNEAQ (reference sequence). In DNA, the CDR3 is TGTGCCAGCAGCTCGGGACTAGCGGGGGGCCTACGGGGGGAGACCCAGTACTTC. Protein: CASSSGLAGGLRGETQYF.

This clone was counted between two and nine times. The gene calls are TRBV7-3 and TRBJ1-1; D is possibly TRBD1 (6 bases). The CDR3 covers 13 residues. Trimming shortened V by 2 bases and J by 3 bases, and 7 bases separated the two germline ends. Germline loops: CDR1 SGHTA, CDR2 FQGTGA. The CDR3: CASSLYRDTEAFF. The CDR3 region has the DNA TGTGCCAGCAGCTTATACAGGGACACTGAAGCTTTCTTT.

The chain couples TRBV2 to TRBJ2-1; maybe TRBD1 (6 bases). V was shortened by 5 bases and J by 7 bases, with 12 bases between the two germline ends. The CDR3 loop spans 13 amino acids. Germline V CDR1 and CDR2: SNHLY, FYNNEI. DNA for the CDR3: TGTGCCAGCAGTCCGGGACACAGAAATGAGCAGTTCTTC. This sequence encodes CASSPGHRNEQFF.

This clone was counted between two and nine times. The V gene is TRBV27, the J gene TRBJ2-7, with D perhaps matching TRBD2 (6 bases). CDR1 is MNHEY, CDR2 SMNVEV, per germline (reference sequence). The CDR3 loop spans 19 amino acids. The V gene lost 6 bases and the J gene lost 3 bases, with 30 bases spanning the gap. CDR3 in amino acids: CASSPLGGVPGRHHYEQYF. The CDR3 DNA reads as TGTGCCAGCAGCCCACTTGGCGGGGTCCCTGGGCGACACCACTACGAGCAGTACTTC.

V gene TRBV5-4 combines with J gene TRBJ1-6; 8 positions match TRBD1. The ends lost 0 bases at V and 13 bases at J; junction bases unmatched: 6. CDR1 SGHNT and CDR2 YYREEE come from the germline V gene (reference sequence). The length of the CDR3 is 14 residues. As DNA, the CDR3 is TGTGCCAGCAGCTTGGGGACAGGGAACGAGCCCCTCCACTTT. Translating gives CASSLGTGNEPLHF.

This chain links TRBV6-1 with TRBJ1-4; 7 bases line up with TRBD1. Trimming removed 2 bases from V and 0 bases from J; junction bases left unmatched: 3. The CDR3 contains 16 residues. The germline CDR1 and CDR2 sequences are MNHNS and SASEGT. CDR3 bases: TGTGCCAGCAGTGAAAGACAGGGATCAACTAATGAAAAACTGTTTTTT. Translation: CASSERQGSTNEKLFF.

This clone was picked up a small number of times. The chain has TRBV5-1 and TRBJ2-1, with 7 bases matching TRBD1. The CDR3 is 12 residues long. Unmatched junction bases numbered 7, after V lost 2 bases and J lost 14 bases. Per the germline V gene, CDR1 is SGHRS and CDR2 is YFSETQ. The CDR3 loop reads CASSFVQGEKFF. CDR3 DNA sequence: TGCGCCAGCAGCTTTGTGCAGGGGGAAAAGTTCTTC.

This clone was counted only a few times. V usage is TRBV28 and J usage is TRBJ2-7, with 12 bases fitting TRBD2. V lost 6 bases and J lost 1; bases outside the gene matches: 4. The CDR3 consists of 15 residues. Germline V gene data show CDR1 as MDHEN and CDR2 as SYDVKM. CDR3 nucleotides: TGTGCCAGCAGGCCCGGACTAGCGGGGTCCTACGAGCAGTACTTC. Translation: CASRPGLAGSYEQYF. Full variable domain (rest looked up from reference TRBV28 and TRBJ2-7): DVKVTQSSRYLVKRTGEKVFLECVQDMDHENMFWYRQDPGLGLRLIYFSYDVKMKEKGDIPEGYSVSREKKERFSLILESASTNQTSMYLCASRPGLAGSYEQYFGPGTRLTVT.